The clone carrying this T cell receptor (beta chain) has more than one count but fewer than ten. Primers used in a second PCR of roughly 6 to 11 cycles were a sample-barcoded 5' primer and a J-beta primer mix. TCRdb used MiXCR to reprocess the 5' RACE reads, holding one entry per CDR3 protein. The sample has approximately 1.5 million distinct CDR3 sequences, roughly 32% seen once. The source of the sample is a study of blood T cells in healthy people across ages. V lost 1 base to trimming and J lost 8 bases, with 13 bases between them. Per germline, CDR1 SGDLS and CDR2 YYNGEE. The CDR3 is 14 residues long.

This TCR was sampled from a woman aged 25-40 years in good health. The chain combines TRBV9 with TRBJ2-1; no clear D. Material for sequencing was blood. CDR3 residues: CASSVQLTWDEQFF. The CDR3 bases are TGTGCCAGCAGCGTACAACTAACCTGGGATGAGCAGTTCTTC.